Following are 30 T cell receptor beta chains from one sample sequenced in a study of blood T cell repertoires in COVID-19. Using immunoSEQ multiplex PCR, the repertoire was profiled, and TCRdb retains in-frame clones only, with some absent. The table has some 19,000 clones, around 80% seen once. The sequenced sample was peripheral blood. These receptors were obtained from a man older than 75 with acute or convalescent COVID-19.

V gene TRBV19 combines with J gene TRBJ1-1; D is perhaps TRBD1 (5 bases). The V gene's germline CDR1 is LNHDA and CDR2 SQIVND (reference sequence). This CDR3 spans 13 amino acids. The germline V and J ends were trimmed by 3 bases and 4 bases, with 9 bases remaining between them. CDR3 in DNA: TGTGCCAGTAGTATCCAGGGTAGCACTGAAGCTTTCTTT. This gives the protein CASSIQGSTEAFF.

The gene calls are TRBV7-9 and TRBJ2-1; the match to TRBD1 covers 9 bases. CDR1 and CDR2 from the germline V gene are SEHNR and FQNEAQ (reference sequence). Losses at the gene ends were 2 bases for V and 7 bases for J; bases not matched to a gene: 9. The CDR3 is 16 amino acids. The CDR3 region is CASSLPGQGRGNEQFF. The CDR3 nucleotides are TGTGCCAGCAGCTTACCGGGACAGGGCCGCGGGAATGAGCAGTTCTTC.

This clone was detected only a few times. The CDR3 loop reads CASSFRDRVPNSPLHF. The DNA of the CDR3 is TGTGCCAGCAGCTTCCGGGACAGGGTTCCTAATTCACCCCTCCACTTT. The rearrangement links TRBV7-9 to TRBJ1-6, with TRBD1 identical over 9 bases. The V gene end was trimmed by 3 bases and the J gene end by 6 bases; junction bases not matched to a gene: 6. Germline V gives CDR1 SEHNR, CDR2 FQNEAQ (reference sequence). The CDR3 sequence is 16 residues long.

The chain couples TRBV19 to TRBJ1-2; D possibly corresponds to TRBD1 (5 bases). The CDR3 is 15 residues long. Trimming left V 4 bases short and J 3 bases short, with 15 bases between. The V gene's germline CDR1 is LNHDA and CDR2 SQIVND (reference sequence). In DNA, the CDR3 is TGTGCCAGTAGTACAGAATTTACAGGAGACTATGGCTACACCTTC. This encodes CASSTEFTGDYGYTF.

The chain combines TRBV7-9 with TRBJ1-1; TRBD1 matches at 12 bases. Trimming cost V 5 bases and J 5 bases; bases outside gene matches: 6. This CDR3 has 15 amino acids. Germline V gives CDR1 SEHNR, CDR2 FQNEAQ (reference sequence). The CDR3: CASSIGTGGKTEAFF. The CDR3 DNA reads TGTGCCAGCAGCATCGGGACAGGGGGCAAAACTGAAGCTTTCTTT.

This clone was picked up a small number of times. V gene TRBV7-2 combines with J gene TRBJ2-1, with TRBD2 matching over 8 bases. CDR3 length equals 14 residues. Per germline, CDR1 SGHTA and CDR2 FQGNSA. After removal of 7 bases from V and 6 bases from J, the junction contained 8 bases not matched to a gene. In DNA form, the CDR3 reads TGTGCCAGCAACTCCGGGACTAGAATCAATGAGCAGTTCTTC. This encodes CASNSGTRINEQFF.

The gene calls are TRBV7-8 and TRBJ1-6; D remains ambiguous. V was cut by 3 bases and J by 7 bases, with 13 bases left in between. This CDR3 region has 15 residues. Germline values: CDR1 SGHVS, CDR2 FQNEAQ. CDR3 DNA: TGTGCCAGCAGCTTCTCTTTGGCAGGCAATTCACCCCTCCACTTT. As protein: CASSFSLAGNSPLHF.

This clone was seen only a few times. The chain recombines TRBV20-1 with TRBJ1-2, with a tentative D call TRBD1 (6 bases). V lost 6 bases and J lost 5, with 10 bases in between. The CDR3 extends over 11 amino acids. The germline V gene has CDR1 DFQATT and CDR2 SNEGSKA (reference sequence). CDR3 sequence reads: CSANGQYGYTF. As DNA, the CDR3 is TGCAGTGCCAACGGACAGTATGGCTACACCTTC.

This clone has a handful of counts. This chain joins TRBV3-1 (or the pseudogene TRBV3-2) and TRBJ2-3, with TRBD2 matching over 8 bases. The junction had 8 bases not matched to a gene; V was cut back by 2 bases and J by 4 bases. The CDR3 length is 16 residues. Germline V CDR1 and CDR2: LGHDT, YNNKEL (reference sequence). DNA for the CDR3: TGTGCCAGCAGCCAACTAACGGGGGGGGCGTCAGATACGCAGTATTTT. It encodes CASSQLTGGASDTQYF.

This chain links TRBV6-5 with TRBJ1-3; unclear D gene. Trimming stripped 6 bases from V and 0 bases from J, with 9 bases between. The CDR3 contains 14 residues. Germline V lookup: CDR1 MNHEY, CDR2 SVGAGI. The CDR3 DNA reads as TGTGCCAGCAGCCAGTCGGGCTCTGGAAACACCATATATTTT. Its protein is CASSQSGSGNTIYF.

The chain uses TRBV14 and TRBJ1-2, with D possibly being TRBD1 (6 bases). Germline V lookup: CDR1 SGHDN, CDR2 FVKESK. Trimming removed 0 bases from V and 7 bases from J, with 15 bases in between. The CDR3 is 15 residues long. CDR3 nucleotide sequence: TGTGCCAGCAGCCAAGAAACAACAGGGTATCGTGGCTACACCTTC. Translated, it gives CASSQETTGYRGYTF.

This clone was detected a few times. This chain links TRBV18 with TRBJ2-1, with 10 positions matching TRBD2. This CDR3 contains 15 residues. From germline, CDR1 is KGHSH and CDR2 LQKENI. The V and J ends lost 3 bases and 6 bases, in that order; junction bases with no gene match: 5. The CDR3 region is CASSPTSGPPNEQFF. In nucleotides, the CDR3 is TGTGCCAGCTCACCGACTAGCGGGCCCCCCAATGAGCAGTTCTTC.

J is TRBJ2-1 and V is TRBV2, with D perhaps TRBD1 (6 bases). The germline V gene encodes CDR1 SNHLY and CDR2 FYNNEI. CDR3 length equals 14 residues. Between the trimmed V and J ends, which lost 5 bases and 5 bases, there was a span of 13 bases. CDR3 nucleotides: TGTGCCAGCAGTCCAGGGGTACCACACAATGAGCAGTTCTTC. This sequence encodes CASSPGVPHNEQFF. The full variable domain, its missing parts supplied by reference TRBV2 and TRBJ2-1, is EPEVTQTPSHQVTQMGQEVILRCVPISNHLYFYWYRQILGQKVEFLVSFYNNEISEKSEIFDDQFSVERPDGSNFTLKIRSTKLEDSAMYFCASSPGVPHNEQFFGPGTRLTVL.

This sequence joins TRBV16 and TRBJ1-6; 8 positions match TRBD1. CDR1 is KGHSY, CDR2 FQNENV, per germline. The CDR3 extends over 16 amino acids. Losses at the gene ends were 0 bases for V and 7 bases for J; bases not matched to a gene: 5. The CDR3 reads CASSQSMTGDNSPLHF. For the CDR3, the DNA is TGTGCCAGCAGCCAATCGATGACAGGGGACAATTCACCCCTCCACTTT.

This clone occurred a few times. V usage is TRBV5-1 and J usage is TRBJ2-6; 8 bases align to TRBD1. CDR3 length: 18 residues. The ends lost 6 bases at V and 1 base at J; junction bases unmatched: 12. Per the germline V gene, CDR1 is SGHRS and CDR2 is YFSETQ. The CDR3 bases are TGCGCCAGCACTATAAGTCCGGACAGGGCGTCTGGGGCCAACGTCCTGACTTTC. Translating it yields CASTISPDRASGANVLTF.

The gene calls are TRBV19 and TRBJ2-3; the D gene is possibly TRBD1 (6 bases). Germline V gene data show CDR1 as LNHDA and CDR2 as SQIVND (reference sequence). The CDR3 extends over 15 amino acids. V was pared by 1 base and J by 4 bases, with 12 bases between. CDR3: CASSIGQAGADTQYF. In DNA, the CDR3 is TGTGCCAGTAGTATAGGACAGGCTGGCGCAGATACGCAGTATTTT.

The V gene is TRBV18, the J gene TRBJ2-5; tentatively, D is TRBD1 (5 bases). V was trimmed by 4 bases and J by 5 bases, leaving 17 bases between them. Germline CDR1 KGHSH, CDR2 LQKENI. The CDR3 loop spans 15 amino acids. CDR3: CASSQGALVGETQYF. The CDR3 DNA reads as TGTGCCAGCTCACAAGGGGCGTTAGTAGGGGAGACCCAGTACTTC.

The CDR3 sequence: CSVRDRVYTEAFF. In nucleotides, the CDR3 is TGCAGCGTTCGGGACAGGGTCTACACTGAAGCTTTCTTT. The rearrangement links TRBV29-1 to TRBJ1-1, with 9 bases identical to TRBD1. This CDR3 has 13 residues. Germline CDR1 is SQVTM and CDR2 is ANQGSEA. Trimming cost V 5 bases and J 3 bases; bases outside gene matches: 4.

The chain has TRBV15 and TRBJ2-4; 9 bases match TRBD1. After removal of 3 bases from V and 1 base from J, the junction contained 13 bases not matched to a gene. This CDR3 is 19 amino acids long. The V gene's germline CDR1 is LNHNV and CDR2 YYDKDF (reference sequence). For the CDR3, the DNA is TGTGCCACCAGCAGGGTTGAACTAACAGGGGGCTTTGCCAAAAACATTCAGTACTTC. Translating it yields CATSRVELTGGFAKNIQYF.

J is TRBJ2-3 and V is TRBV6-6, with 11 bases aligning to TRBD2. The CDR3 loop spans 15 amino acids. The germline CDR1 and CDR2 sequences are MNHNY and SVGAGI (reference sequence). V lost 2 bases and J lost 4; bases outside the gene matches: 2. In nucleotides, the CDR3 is TGTGCCAGCAGTTACATAGCGGGGGGGGCAGATACGCAGTATTTT. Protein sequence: CASSYIAGGADTQYF.

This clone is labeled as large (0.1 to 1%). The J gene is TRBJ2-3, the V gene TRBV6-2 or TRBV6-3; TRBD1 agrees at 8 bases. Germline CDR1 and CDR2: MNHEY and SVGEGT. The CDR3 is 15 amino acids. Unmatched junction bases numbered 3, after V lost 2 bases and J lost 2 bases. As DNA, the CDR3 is TGTGCCAGCAGTTACCGGGACAGGTCCACAGATACGCAGTATTTT. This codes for CASSYRDRSTDTQYF.

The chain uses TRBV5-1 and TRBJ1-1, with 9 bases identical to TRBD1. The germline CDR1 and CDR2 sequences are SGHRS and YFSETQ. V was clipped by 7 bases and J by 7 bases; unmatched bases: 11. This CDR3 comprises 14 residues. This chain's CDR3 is CASGPTGGQIEAFF. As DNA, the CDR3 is TGCGCCAGCGGACCCACAGGGGGCCAGATTGAAGCTTTCTTT.

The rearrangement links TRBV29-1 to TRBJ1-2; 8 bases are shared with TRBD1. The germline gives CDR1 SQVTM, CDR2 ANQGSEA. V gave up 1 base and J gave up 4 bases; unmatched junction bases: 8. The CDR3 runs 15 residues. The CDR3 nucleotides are TGCAGCGTTGAAGTAAACAGGGGGGTAGGCTATGGCTACACCTTC. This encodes CSVEVNRGVGYGYTF.

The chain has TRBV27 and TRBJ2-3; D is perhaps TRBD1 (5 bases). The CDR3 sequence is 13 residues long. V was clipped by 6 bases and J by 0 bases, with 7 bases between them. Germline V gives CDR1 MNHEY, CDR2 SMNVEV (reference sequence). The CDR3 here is CASRRQSTDTQYF. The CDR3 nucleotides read TGTGCCAGCAGGAGACAGAGCACAGATACGCAGTATTTT.

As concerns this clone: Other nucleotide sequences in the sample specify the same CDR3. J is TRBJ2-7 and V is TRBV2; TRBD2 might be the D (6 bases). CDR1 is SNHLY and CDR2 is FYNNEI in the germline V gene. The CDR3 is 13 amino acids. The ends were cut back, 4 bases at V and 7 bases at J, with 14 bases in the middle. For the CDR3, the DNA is TGTGCCAGCAGTGGCCAGGGACTCTATGAGCAGTACTTC. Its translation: CASSGQGLYEQYF. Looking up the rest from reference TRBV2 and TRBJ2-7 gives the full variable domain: EPEVTQTPSHQVTQMGQEVILRCVPISNHLYFYWYRQILGQKVEFLVSFYNNEISEKSEIFDDQFSVERPDGSNFTLKIRSTKLEDSAMYFCASSGQGLYEQYFGPGTRLTVT.

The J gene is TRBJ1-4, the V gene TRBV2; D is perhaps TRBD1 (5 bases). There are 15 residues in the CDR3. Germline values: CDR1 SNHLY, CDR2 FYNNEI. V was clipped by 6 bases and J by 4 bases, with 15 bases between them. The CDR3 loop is CASRIGVVGNEKLFF. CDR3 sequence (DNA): TGTGCCAGCAGGATAGGGGTTGTTGGTAATGAAAAACTGTTTTTT.

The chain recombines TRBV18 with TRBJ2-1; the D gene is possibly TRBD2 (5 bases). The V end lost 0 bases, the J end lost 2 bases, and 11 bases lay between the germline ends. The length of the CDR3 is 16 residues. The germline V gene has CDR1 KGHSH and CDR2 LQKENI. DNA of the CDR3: TGTGCCAGCTCACCACCTTGGACTGCAGCCTACAATGAGCAGTTCTTC. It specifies CASSPPWTAAYNEQFF.

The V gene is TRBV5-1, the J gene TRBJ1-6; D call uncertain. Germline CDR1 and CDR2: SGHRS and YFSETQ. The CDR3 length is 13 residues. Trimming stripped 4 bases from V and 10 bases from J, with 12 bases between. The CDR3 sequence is CASSPRAGSPLHF. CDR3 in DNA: TGCGCCAGCAGCCCGAGGGCAGGCTCACCCCTCCACTTT.

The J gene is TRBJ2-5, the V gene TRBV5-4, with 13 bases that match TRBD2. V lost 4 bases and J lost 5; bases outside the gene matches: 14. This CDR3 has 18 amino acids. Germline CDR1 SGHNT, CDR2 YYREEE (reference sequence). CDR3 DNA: TGTGCCAGCAGCACAGGACTAGCGGGGGCCACCGTAGTGGAGACCCAGTACTTC. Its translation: CASSTGLAGATVVETQYF.

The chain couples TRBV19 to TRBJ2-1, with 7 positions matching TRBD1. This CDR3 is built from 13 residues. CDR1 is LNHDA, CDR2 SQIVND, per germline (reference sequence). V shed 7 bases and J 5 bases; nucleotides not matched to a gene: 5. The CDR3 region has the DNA TGTGCCAGTACCTTCGACAGGGACAATGAGCAGTTCTTC. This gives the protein CASTFDRDNEQFF.